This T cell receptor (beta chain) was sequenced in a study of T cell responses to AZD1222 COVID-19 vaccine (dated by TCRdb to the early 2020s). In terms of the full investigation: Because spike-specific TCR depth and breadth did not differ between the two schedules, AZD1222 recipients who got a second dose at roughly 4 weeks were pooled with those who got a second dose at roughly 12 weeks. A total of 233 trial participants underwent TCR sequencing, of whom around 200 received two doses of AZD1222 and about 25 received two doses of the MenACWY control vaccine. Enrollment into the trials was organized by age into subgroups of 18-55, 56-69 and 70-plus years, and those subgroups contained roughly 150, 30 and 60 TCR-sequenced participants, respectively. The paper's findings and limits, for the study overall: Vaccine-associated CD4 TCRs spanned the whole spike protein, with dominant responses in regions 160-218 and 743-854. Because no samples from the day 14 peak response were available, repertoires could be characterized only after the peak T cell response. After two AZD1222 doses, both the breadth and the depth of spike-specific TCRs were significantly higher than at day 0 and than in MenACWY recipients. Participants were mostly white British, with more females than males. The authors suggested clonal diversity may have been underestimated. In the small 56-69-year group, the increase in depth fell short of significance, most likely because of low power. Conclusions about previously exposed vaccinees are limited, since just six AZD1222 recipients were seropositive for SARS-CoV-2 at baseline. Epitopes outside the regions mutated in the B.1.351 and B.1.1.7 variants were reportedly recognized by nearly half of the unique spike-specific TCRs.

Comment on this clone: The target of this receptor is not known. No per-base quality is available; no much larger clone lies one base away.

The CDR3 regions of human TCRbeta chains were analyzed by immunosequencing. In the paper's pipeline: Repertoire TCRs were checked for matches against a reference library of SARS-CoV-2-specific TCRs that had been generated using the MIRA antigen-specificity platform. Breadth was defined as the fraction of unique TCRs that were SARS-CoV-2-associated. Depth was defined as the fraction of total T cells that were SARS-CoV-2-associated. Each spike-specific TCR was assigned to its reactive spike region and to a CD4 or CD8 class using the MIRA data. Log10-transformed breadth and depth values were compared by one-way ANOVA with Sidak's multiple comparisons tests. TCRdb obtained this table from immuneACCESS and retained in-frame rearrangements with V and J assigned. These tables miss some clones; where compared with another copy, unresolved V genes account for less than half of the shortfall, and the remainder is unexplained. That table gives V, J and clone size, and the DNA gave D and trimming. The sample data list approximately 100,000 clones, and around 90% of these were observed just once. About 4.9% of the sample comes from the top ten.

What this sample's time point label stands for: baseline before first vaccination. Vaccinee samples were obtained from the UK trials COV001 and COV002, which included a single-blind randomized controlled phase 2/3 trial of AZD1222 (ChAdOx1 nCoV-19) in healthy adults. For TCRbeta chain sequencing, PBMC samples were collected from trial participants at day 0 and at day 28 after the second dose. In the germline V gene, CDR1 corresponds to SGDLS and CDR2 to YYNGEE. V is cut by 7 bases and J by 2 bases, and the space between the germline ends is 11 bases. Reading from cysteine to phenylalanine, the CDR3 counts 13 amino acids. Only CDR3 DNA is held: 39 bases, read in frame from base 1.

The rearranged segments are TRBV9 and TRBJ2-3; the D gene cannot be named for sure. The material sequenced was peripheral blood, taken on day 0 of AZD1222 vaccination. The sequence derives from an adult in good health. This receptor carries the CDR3 CASCRSPTDTQYF. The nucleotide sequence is TGTGCCAGCTGCCGGAGTCCCACAGATACGCAGTATTTT.